One and the same sample provided the 18 T cell receptor beta chains below, sequenced in a study of T cells in women clearing cervical HPV infection. Profiling relied on immunoSEQ multiplex PCR, and the TCRdb table lists in-frame clones only, not all of them. The sample data list around 24,000 clones. Material: blood buffy coat. All receptors come from a woman between 18 and 75 years old with a cervical HPV16 infection that either progressed to CIN3+ or cleared (not recorded which).

Remarks on this clone: The sequenced fragment ends 3 residues before the CDR3 boundary, so the rest is inferred from the germline J gene. The V gene is TRBV6-2 or TRBV6-3, the J gene TRBJ1-2, with D possibly matching TRBD1 (6 bases). Germline assignment: CDR1 MNHEY and CDR2 SVGEGT. The CDR3 runs to 16 residues. CDR3 DNA, as far as it was read: TGTGCCAGCAGTAAGGGCTCTGGCGGGGGGGCGGATACC. Amino acids: CASSKGSGGGADT. The CDR3 reads in full as CASSKGSGGGADTYTF.

As to this clone: The CDR3 is cut off 3 residues early in the read; its end comes from the germline J gene. This chain uses TRBV6-2 or TRBV6-3 with TRBJ1-2; D call uncertain. This CDR3 region has 14 residues. Germline loops: CDR1 MNHEY, CDR2 SVGEGT. V lost 7 bases and J lost 5, with 17 bases in between. Here the CDR3 reads CASKADSGPYGYTF. CDR3 bases read: TGTGCCAGCAAAGCTGATAGCGGACCTTATGGC.

As for this clone: The read finishes 3 residues shy of the CDR3 end, and the germline J gene is used to complete it. This chain links TRBV23-1 with TRBJ1-2; D remains unclear. TRBV23-1 has ORF status, its function being uncertain. Deletions cut 6 bases from V and 1 base from J, with 9 bases between. The CDR3 covers 13 residues. The CDR3 here is CASSPGLNYGYTF. The part of the CDR3 DNA that was read is TGCGCCAGCAGCCCAGGACTTAACTATGGC.

Of note for this clone: The read terminates 3 residues ahead of where the CDR3 ends, so the germline J gene completes it. The chain has TRBV30 and TRBJ2-7, with D possibly being TRBD1 (6 bases). The CDR3 runs to 13 residues. Trimming removed 1 base at V and 6 bases at J, with 13 bases between. Germline-derived CDR1 and CDR2 are GTSNPN and SVGIG (reference sequence). CDR3: CAWSDTGSGEQYF. Partial CDR3 DNA: TGTGCCTGGAGTGATACAGGGTCCGGCGAG. The full variable domain, its missing parts supplied by reference TRBV30 and TRBJ2-7, is SQTIHQWPATLVQPVGSPLSLECTVEGTSNPNLYWYRQAAGRGLQLLFYSVGIGQISSEVPQNLSASRPQDRQFILSSKKLLLSDSGFYLCAWSDTGSGEQYFGPGTRLTVT.

In the case of this clone: The CDR3 goes on 3 residues after the read ends, and that part is filled in from the germline J gene. Additional DNA sequences in this sample encode the identical CDR3. V and J are TRBV29-1 and TRBJ1-3; D is possibly TRBD1 (5 bases). This CDR3 has 14 residues. Germline V gene lookup returns CDR1 SQVTM and CDR2 ANQGSEA. V was shortened by 1 base and J by 3 bases, with 10 bases between the two germline ends. CDR3 DNA (partial): TGCAGCGTTGAAGGGGGGGATCTTGGAAACACC. Protein sequence: CSVEGGDLGNT. The full CDR3 is CSVEGGDLGNTIYF.

In regard to this clone: The sequenced fragment ends 3 residues before the CDR3 boundary, so the rest is inferred from the germline J gene. The rearrangement uses TRBV6-1 and TRBJ2-5; D is possibly TRBD1 (5 bases). The CDR3 consists of 16 residues. Per germline, CDR1 MNHNS and CDR2 SASEGT. The ends were cut back, 2 bases at V and 5 bases at J, with 18 bases in the middle. CDR3 DNA, as far as it was read: TGTGCCAGCAGTGAAAACGCAGGGATGTATGATGAGACC. It translates to CASSENAGMYDET. The entire CDR3 protein is CASSENAGMYDETQYF.

On this clone: The read terminates 3 residues before the CDR3 end, so the remaining end is supplied by the germline J gene. The chain combines TRBV5-1 with TRBJ2-7, with TRBD1 identical over 8 bases. The CDR3 loop spans 14 amino acids. The junction had 7 bases not matched to a gene; V was cut back by 5 bases and J by 3 bases. CDR1 and CDR2 from the germline V gene are SGHRS and YFSETQ. The sequenced CDR3 bases are TGCGCCAGCAGGATTCAGGGGGCCCACTACGAG. It yields the protein CASRIQGAHYE. The entire CDR3 protein reads CASRIQGAHYEQYF. Full variable domain (missing parts from reference TRBV5-1 and TRBJ2-7): KAGVTQTPRYLIKTRGQQVTLSCSPISGHRSVSWYQQTPGQGLQFLFEYFSETQRNKGNFPGRFSGRQFSNSRSEMNVSTLELGDSALYLCASRIQGAHYEQYFGPGTRLTVT.

About this clone itself: The missing CDR3 end, 3 residues past where the read stops, is filled in from the germline J gene. The chain uses TRBV10-3 and TRBJ2-1; 14 bases map to TRBD2. In germline, CDR1 is ENHRY, CDR2 SYGVKD. The CDR3 has 19 amino acids. The V and J ends lost 5 bases and 6 bases, in that order; junction bases with no gene match: 15. The sequenced part of the CDR3 DNA is TGTGCCATCAGTAGAATGGGACTAGCGGGGGTCGGTAGGGCCAATGAG. Encoded protein: CAISRMGLAGVGRANE. The complete CDR3 protein is CAISRMGLAGVGRANEQFF.

A remark on this clone: The DNA ends 3 residues before the CDR3 does, and the rest of the CDR3 is filled in from the germline J gene. The gene calls are TRBV5-6 and TRBJ1-4, with 9 nucleotides matching TRBD1. There are 15 residues in the CDR3. CDR1 SGHDT and CDR2 YYEEEE come from the germline V gene. The CDR3 protein is CASKRLDRGDSPLFF. The covered CDR3 bases are TGTGCCAGCAAAAGACTTGACAGGGGGGATTCACCA.

Points on this clone: The CDR3 end falls 3 residues outside the read, so it is completed with the germline J gene. The V gene is TRBV5-6, the J gene TRBJ2-4, with a tentative D call TRBD1 (5 bases). The CDR3 is 12 residues long. CDR1 SGHDT and CDR2 YYEEEE come from the germline V gene. The CDR3 DNA, read in part, is TGTGCCAGGATACAGGTAATGGTTGGT. As protein: CARIQVMVG. The whole CDR3 sequence reads CARIQVMVGQYF.

CDR3 loop: CASSQGQRNSPLFF. The sequenced CDR3 bases are TGCGCCAGCAGCCAAGGACAGAGAAATTCACCA. This chain joins TRBV4-1 and TRBJ1-4, with D perhaps TRBD1 (5 bases). The read terminates 3 residues ahead of where the CDR3 ends, so the germline J gene completes it. The germline V gene encodes CDR1 MGHRA and CDR2 YSYEKL. The CDR3 contains 14 residues.

About this clone: The CDR3 goes on 3 residues after the read ends, and that part is filled in from the germline J gene. The gene calls are TRBV5-5 and TRBJ2-7; D ambiguous. CDR1 is SGHKS, CDR2 YYEKEE, per germline (reference sequence). The CDR3 is 15 residues long. V was shortened by 2 bases and J by 0 bases, with 12 bases between the two germline ends. The CDR3 loop is CASSFRGSSSYEQYF. CDR3 DNA, as far as it was read: TGTGCCAGCAGCTTTCGAGGTTCCAGCTCCTACGAG.

Worth noting for this clone: Read coverage stops 3 residues before the CDR3 terminus; the germline J gene supplies the remainder. The J gene is TRBJ1-3, the V gene TRBV20-1; D not resolved. Germline CDR1 reads DFQATT; CDR2 reads SNEGSKA (reference sequence). Trimming took off 6 bases at V and 0 bases at J, with 9 bases between the two ends. CDR3 length equals 13 residues. The sequenced part of the CDR3 DNA is TGCAGTGCGGTGGCCATCTCTGGAAACACC. It encodes CSAVAISGNT. The full CDR3 sequence reads CSAVAISGNTIYF.

A note on this clone: The read comes to an end 3 residues before the CDR3 does, leaving the germline J gene to fill in the end. V usage is TRBV5-1 and J usage is TRBJ2-2; 9 bases are a match to TRBD1. The CDR3 covers 14 residues. The germline CDR1 and CDR2 sequences are SGHRS and YFSETQ. The DNA read from the CDR3 is TGCGCCAGCAGCTACAAGGACAGGGGCCCAGAG. Translating gives CASSYKDRGPE. In full, the CDR3 is CASSYKDRGPELFF.

Concerning this clone: The sequenced fragment ends 3 residues before the CDR3 boundary, so the rest is inferred from the germline J gene. The chain recombines TRBV6-4 with TRBJ2-2, with D perhaps matching TRBD1 (5 bases). The length of the CDR3 is 14 residues. The germline gives CDR1 MRHNA, CDR2 SNTAGT. The V end lost 5 bases, the J end lost 2 bases, and 9 bases lay between the germline ends. Partial CDR3 DNA: TGTGCCAGCAGTTGGCAGGGTAACACCGGGGAG. Translation gives CASSWQGNTGE. The whole CDR3 protein is CASSWQGNTGELFF.

The CDR3 sequence: CASSIIHQRGGVPLEDTQYF. The CDR3 DNA, read in part, is TGTGCCAGTAGTATAATACACCAGCGGGGGGGGGTGCCTCTGGAAGATACG. This sequence joins TRBV19 and TRBJ2-3; 10 bases fit TRBD2. Coverage ceases 3 residues before the CDR3 finishes, and the germline J gene fills in the end. Germline trimming cut 2 bases from V and 5 bases from J; bases unmatched to any gene: 19. Germline V gene sequence: CDR1 LNHDA, CDR2 SQIVND (reference sequence). The CDR3 length is 20 residues. Full variable domain (missing parts from reference TRBV19 and TRBJ2-3): DGGITQSPKYLFRKEGQNVTLSCEQNLNHDAMYWYRQDPGQGLRLIYYSQIVNDFQKGDIAEGYSVSREKKESFPLTVTSAQKNPTAFYLCASSIIHQRGGVPLEDTQYFGPGTRLTVL.

CDR3: CASSGGGASVSYNEQFF. The sequenced CDR3 bases are TGTGCCAGCAGCGGAGGGGGGGCTAGCGTCTCCTACAATGAG. This chain joins TRBV9 and TRBJ2-1; D perhaps matches TRBD2 (7 bases). Sequencing ends 3 residues short of the CDR3 end; the germline J gene provides the rest. V gave up 3 bases and J gave up 0 bases, with 16 bases separating them. The length of the CDR3 is 17 residues. Germline CDR1 and CDR2: SGDLS and YYNGEE.

Worth noting for this clone: The read is 3 residues too short to cover the CDR3 end, so that end is filled in from the germline J gene. V gene TRBV5-6 combines with J gene TRBJ2-3, with D unclear. The ends were cut back, 0 bases at V and 5 bases at J, with 4 bases in the middle. This CDR3 is built from 12 residues. Germline V lookup: CDR1 SGHDT, CDR2 YYEEEE. This CDR3 is CASSLVRDTQYF. The sequenced CDR3 bases are TGTGCCAGCAGCTTGGTCCGAGATACG. Complete variable domain (other parts from reference TRBV5-6 and TRBJ2-3): DAGVTQSPTHLIKTRGQQVTLRCSPKSGHDTVSWYQQALGQGPQFIFQYYEEEERQRGNFPDRFSGHQFPNYSSELNVNALLLGDSALYLCASSLVRDTQYFGPGTRLTVL.